This paragraph covers one T cell receptor (beta chain) sequence. This sample is drawn from a study of blood T cell repertoires in COVID-19. Study as a whole: Some COVID-19 samples were acute and others convalescent; all came from the United States, Italy and Spain. Sample material is recorded as cDNA or gDNA derived from T cells, B-cell-depleted T cells, or PBMCs.

In the original workflow: The authors estimated nucleated cell counts from reference gene primer amplification. Assay: immunoSEQ multiplex PCR; the TCRdb copy retains only in-frame clones and omits some. That table is the source of V, J and clone size, and D and trimming were worked out from the DNA. The repertoire includes around 260,000 clones, under 90% of them detected once, and less than 1% sits in the top ten. With V trimmed by 3 bases and J by 5 bases, 9 bases remained unmatched. The germline CDR1 and CDR2 sequences are GTSNPN and SVGIG (reference sequence). This CDR3 region has 14 residues. The clonotype originates from a middle-aged woman who had recovered from COVID-19. Sequencing was carried out using peripheral blood. The rearrangement joins TRBV30 to TRBJ1-1; 7 nucleotides agree with TRBD1. Here the CDR3 DNA reads TGTGCCTGGAGCGCCCAGACAGGGAGGACTGAAGCTTTCTTT. It is translated as CAWSAQTGRTEAFF.